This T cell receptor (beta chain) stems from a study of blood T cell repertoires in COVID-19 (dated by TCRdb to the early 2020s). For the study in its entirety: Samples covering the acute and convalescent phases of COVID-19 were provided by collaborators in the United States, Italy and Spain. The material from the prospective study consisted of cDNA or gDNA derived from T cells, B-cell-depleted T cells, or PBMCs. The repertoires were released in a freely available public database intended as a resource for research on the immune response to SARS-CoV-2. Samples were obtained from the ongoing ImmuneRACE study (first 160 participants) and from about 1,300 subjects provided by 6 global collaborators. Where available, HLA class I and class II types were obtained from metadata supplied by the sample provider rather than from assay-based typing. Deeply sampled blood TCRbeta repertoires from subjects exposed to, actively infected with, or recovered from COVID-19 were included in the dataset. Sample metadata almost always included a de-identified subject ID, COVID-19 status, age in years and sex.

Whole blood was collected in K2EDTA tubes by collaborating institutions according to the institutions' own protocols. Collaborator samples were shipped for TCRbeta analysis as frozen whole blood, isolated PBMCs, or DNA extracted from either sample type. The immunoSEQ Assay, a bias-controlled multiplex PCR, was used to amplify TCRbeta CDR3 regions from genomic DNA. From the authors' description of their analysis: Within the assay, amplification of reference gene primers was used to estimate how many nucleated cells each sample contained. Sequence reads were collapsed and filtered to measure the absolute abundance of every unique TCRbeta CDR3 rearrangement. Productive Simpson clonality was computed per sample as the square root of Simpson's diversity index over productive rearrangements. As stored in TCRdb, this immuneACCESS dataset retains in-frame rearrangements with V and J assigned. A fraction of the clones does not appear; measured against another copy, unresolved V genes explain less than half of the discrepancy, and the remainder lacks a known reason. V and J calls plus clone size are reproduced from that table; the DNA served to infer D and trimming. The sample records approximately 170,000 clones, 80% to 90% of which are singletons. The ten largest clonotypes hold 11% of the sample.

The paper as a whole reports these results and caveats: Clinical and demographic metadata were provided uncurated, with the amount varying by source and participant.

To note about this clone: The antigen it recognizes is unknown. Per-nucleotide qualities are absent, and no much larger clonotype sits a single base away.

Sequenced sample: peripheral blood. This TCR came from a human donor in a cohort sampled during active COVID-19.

The nucleotides are TGCGCCAGCAGCTCCTTGGCTAGCGGGGGGTCAGATACGCAGTATTTT. This yields the protein CASSSLASGGSDTQYF. Recombination connected TRBV5-1 to TRBJ2-3; 11 bases in the junction line up with TRBD2. The CDR3 contains 16 residues, cysteine and phenylalanine counted. Only the CDR3 region is kept as DNA, spanning 48 bases read in frame from base 1. V lost 3 bases and J lost 4 bases, and the count of bases not matched to a germline gene is 7. From the germline V gene, CDR1 is SGHRS and CDR2 is YFSETQ.